This T cell receptor (beta chain) was captured by sequencing in a study of T cells after posttransplantation cyclophosphamide. Notes on the study in general: TRB overlap between skin or GI tissue T cells and blood was limited. Recipient CMV seropositivity and CMV reactivation strongly tracked TRB clonality. Later blood repertoires were often dominated by clones from the donor CD8+ memory compartment.

This clone was seen at least ten times. Its specificity is not known. V shed 0 bases and J shed 0 bases, with 17 bases lying between them. Germline CDR1 reads SGHNT; CDR2 reads YENEEA. The CDR3 has 19 amino acids. Cyclophosphamide on days +3 and +4 followed busulfan-fludarabine conditioning and a marrow graft. Method: immunoSEQ multiplex PCR; TCRdb's copy keeps in-frame clones and lacks some. The sample holds about 7,700 clones, and no clone turns up only once. Sequenced here: PBMCs, sampled approximately 3 months after allogeneic stem cell transplant with posttransplant cyclophosphamide. The chain recombines TRBV11-3 with TRBJ2-2; tentatively, D is TRBD2 (6 bases). The clonotype was recovered from a female patient aged 60 to 70 who received an allogeneic stem cell transplant from an unrelated donor, was CMV-positive, and had acute GVHD only. Some T cells may arise from the graft donor. DNA of the CDR3: TGTGCCAGCAGCTTAGAGGGACTCCGCCCCGAACCGAACACCGGGGAGCTGTTTTTT. Amino acids: CASSLEGLRPEPNTGELFF.